This T cell receptor beta chain was retrieved from a study of CD8 T cells in ankylosing spondylitis. The V end was cut by 10 bases, the J end by 0 bases, with 25 bases between. This CDR3 region has 18 residues. This clonotype showed up just a few times. Its specificity is unknown. General observations from the study: A CD8+ phenotype characterized the disease-linked clones, which were relatively rare in peripheral blood.

TCRdb analysed the 5' RACE reads with MiXCR anew, one entry per CDR3 protein. The sample has about 130,000 distinct CDR3 sequences; approximately 15% are singletons. The clonotype was recovered from a female donor with ankylosing spondylitis or in good health (not recorded which). The chain uses TRBV12-3 or TRBV12-4 and TRBJ2-1; a possible D gene is TRBD1 (6 bases). Input material: blood, either unsorted or a sorted T cell fraction (not recorded which). This CDR3 is CATPTSHRDKSSYNEQFF. The DNA of the CDR3 is TGTGCCACCCCAACCTCCCACCGGGACAAGAGCTCCTACAATGAGCAGTTCTTC.